The clone carrying this T cell receptor beta chain was counted a few times. As yet, its antigen is unknown. The data are from a study of T-cell memory formation after mild COVID-19. General study points: Most CD4+ clones that shrank were in CM and EM, while CD8+ ones turned up in EMRA. Contracting clones, day 15 to 85, had balanced CD4/CD8, and later expanders favored CD4+. Among clones peaking at day 37 in the second wave, SARS-CoV-2 specificity remained unconfirmed.

TCRdb ran MiXCR on the 5' RACE reads and lists one entry per CDR3 protein. This table holds about 34,000 distinct CDR3 sequences, about 7.7% found once. This CDR3 has 16 residues. The V gene's germline CDR1 is MGHDK and CDR2 SYGVNS. V lost 1 base to trimming and J lost 5 bases, with 12 bases between them. Sequences were obtained from PBMCs or a T cell subset sorted from them (not recorded which). The TCR was taken from a man aged 18 to 29 who had mild COVID-19 (a few samples of this study predate the infection). Cell type and time point are not known. The rearrangement joins TRBV25-1 to TRBJ1-6, with D perhaps TRBD1 (6 bases). The CDR3 DNA reads TGTGCCAGCAGTGAATTAAGGGGGACTGATAATTCACCCCTCCACTTT. As protein: CASSELRGTDNSPLHF.